This T cell receptor beta chain was recorded in a study of CXCR3-negative and CXCR3-positive naive CD8 T cells. With UMI labels, 5' RACE was used to prepare the TRB cDNA libraries. TCRdb re-called the 5' RACE reads and shows each CDR3 protein once, DNA omitted. The listing records some 130,000 distinct CDR3 sequences. From germline, CDR1 is LNHNV and CDR2 YYDKDF (reference sequence). This CDR3 is 15 amino acids long. The genes are TRBV15 and TRBJ2-7. The TCR was taken from a human donor in good health. Some clones in this sample may be carry-over from other donors' samples. The sample was naive CXCR3- CD8+ T cells from blood. Subset noted: CD45RO-CCR7+CD27+CD95- naive CD8+ T cells lacking CXCR3 (TNR3-). CDR3 sequence reads: CATSRDKGLTYEQYF.